This record covers a single T cell receptor (beta chain). Its antigen is still unknown. The data were taken from a study of T-cell memory formation after mild COVID-19. On the study more broadly: Clusters of TCRs were largely donor specific.

Study-level results: Memory sampled before infection contained some responding clones, suggesting cross-reactive memory joined. Second-wave clones reaching peak frequency on day 37 lacked confirmed SARS-CoV-2 specificity.

TCRdb re-called the 5' RACE reads with MiXCR, one entry per CDR3 protein. The sample consists of over 500,000 distinct CDR3 sequences, around 15% of them appearing once. V was shortened by 3 bases and J by 1 base, with 20 bases between the two germline ends. There are 18 residues in the CDR3. Germline CDR1 is SEHNR and CDR2 is FQNEAQ (reference sequence). The clonotype comes from an adult woman who had mild COVID-19 (a few samples of this study predate the infection). Cell type and time point are not known. Sequencing input: PBMCs or a T cell subset sorted from them (not recorded which). The V and J genes are TRBV7-9 and TRBJ2-3; D call uncertain. CDR3 region: CASSFPAATGPGTDTQYF. The CDR3 coding sequence is TGTGCCAGCAGCTTCCCTGCAGCTACTGGACCGGGCACAGATACGCAGTATTTT.